One and the same sample provided the 9 T cell receptor beta chains below, sequenced in a study of blood T cell repertoires in COVID-19. Repertoires were generated with immunoSEQ multiplex PCR, while TCRdb's copy carries only in-frame clones and drops some. The sample includes some 160,000 clones, just over 90% of them seen just once. Sequences were obtained from peripheral blood. The receptor source for this set is a man aged 18 to 30 with COVID-19, enrolled during active disease.

The J gene is TRBJ1-3, the V gene TRBV2; 10 nucleotides agree with TRBD1. In germline, CDR1 is SNHLY, CDR2 FYNNEI. The CDR3 has 14 residues. The junction had 3 bases not matched to a gene; V was cut back by 10 bases and J by 0 bases. The CDR3 is CATRTGGSGNTIYF. The CDR3 bases are TGTGCCACCCGGACAGGGGGCTCTGGAAACACCATATATTTT.

The CDR3 nucleotides read TGTGCCAGCAGTTCAACAGGACCTAACACTGAAGCTTTCTTT. As protein: CASSSTGPNTEAFF. The V gene is TRBV27, the J gene TRBJ1-1; a possible D gene is TRBD1 (5 bases). Trimming shortened V by 4 bases and J by 2 bases, and 11 bases separated the two germline ends. Germline-derived CDR1 and CDR2 are MNHEY and SMNVEV (reference sequence). The CDR3 covers 14 residues.

The rearrangement joins TRBV28 to TRBJ2-2; D perhaps matches TRBD2 (6 bases). The CDR3 extends over 13 amino acids. In germline, CDR1 is MDHEN, CDR2 SYDVKM. The germline V and J ends were trimmed by 6 bases and 6 bases, with 11 bases remaining between them. The CDR3 reads CASRTRGPGELFF. The CDR3 DNA is TGTGCCAGCAGGACTAGAGGGCCCGGGGAGCTGTTTTTT.

The rearrangement uses TRBV19 and TRBJ1-1, with D unresolved. Germline values: CDR1 LNHDA, CDR2 SQIVND (reference sequence). The germline V and J ends were trimmed by 1 base and 5 bases, with 14 bases remaining between them. This CDR3 contains 15 residues. The CDR3: CASSIVDKLRTEAFF. DNA of the CDR3: TGTGCCAGTAGTATAGTAGACAAACTTCGGACTGAAGCTTTCTTT.

This sequence joins TRBV6-5 and TRBJ1-1, with 8 bases matching TRBD1. Unmatched junction bases numbered 3, after V lost 2 bases and J lost 4 bases. The CDR3 length is 14 residues. Germline CDR1 and CDR2: MNHEY and SVGAGI. The CDR3 bases are TGTGCCAGCAGTTACCTTGGACAGGGCACTGAAGCTTTCTTT. It yields the protein CASSYLGQGTEAFF.

The V gene is TRBV28, the J gene TRBJ2-3; TRBD1 matches at 9 bases. CDR1 and CDR2 from the germline V gene are MDHEN and SYDVKM. V was pared by 5 bases and J by 0 bases, with 6 bases of the junction left unmatched. The CDR3 is 16 residues long. The chain's CDR3 is CASSSRTGESTDTQYF. DNA for the CDR3: TGTGCCAGCAGTAGCCGGACAGGGGAAAGCACAGATACGCAGTATTTT.

As to this clone: The junction shows a germline mismatch at one end, possibly a read error. CDR3 nucleotides: TGTGCCAGCAGTTTACGGGACAGGGGGGAAAAACTGCTTTTT. Residues: CASSLRDRGEKLLF. The V and J genes are TRBV28 and TRBJ1-4, with TRBD1 matching 11 bases. The V gene's germline CDR1 is MDHEN and CDR2 SYDVKM. The CDR3 runs to 14 residues.

The V and J genes are TRBV7-9 and TRBJ2-7; D perhaps matches TRBD1 (5 bases). Germline assignment: CDR1 SEHNR and CDR2 FQNEAQ (reference sequence). CDR3 length: 12 amino acids. Trimming removed 5 bases from V and 0 bases from J, with 5 bases in between. Written as DNA, the CDR3 is TGTGCCAGCAGCGACAGCTCCTACGAGCAGTACTTC. This translates into CASSDSSYEQYF.

V gene TRBV6-5 combines with J gene TRBJ2-7, with D possibly being TRBD2 (5 bases). This CDR3 has 13 residues. Germline CDR1 is MNHEY and CDR2 is SVGAGI. The V end was cut by 6 bases, the J end by 4 bases, with 13 bases between. The CDR3 nucleotides are TGTGCCAGCAGGCCCCTAGCCTCTTACGAGCAGTACTTC. It codes for CASRPLASYEQYF.